This entry lists 20 T cell receptor beta chains sequenced from one sample in a study of shared clonotypes between healthy human individuals. TCRdb's table, derived via immunoSEQ multiplex PCR, lists solely in-frame clones and lacks some. The sample carries some 2,100,000 clones, around 95% recorded once. The sample was naive CD4+ T cells sorted from blood. Subset reported: CD45RA+ positively selected. The receptor source for this set is a man aged 18-30 years in good health.

CDR3 loop: CASRGTSDEQFF. The CDR3 nucleotides read TGCGCCAGCAGAGGGACTAGTGATGAGCAGTTCTTC. The J gene is TRBJ2-1, the V gene TRBV10-2; 8 nucleotides line up with TRBD2. The CDR3 consists of 12 residues. V lost 6 bases, J lost 8 bases, and 3 bases stayed unmatched. The germline gives CDR1 WSHSY, CDR2 SAAADI.

The V gene is TRBV6-5, the J gene TRBJ2-1, with no clear D. The CDR3 is made up of 16 amino acids. Germline CDR1 reads MNHEY; CDR2 reads SVGAGI. The V end was cut by 4 bases, the J end by 6 bases, with 19 bases between. CDR3 protein: CASSLTRSTRINEQFF. CDR3 DNA sequence: TGTGCCAGCAGTTTGACCCGATCAACAAGGATCAATGAGCAGTTCTTC.

The chain couples TRBV6-1 to TRBJ2-7; 11 bases fit TRBD2. This CDR3 is 13 amino acids long. Trimming cost V 5 bases and J 6 bases; bases outside gene matches: 3. The germline CDR1 and CDR2 sequences are MNHNS and SASEGT. The CDR3 loop reads CASSHTSGSEQYF. The CDR3 DNA reads as TGTGCCAGCAGTCATACTAGCGGGAGCGAGCAGTACTTC.

The chain links TRBV9 to TRBJ2-5, with TRBD2 matching 11 bases. The junction had 9 bases not matched to a gene; V was cut back by 4 bases and J by 7 bases. The CDR3 covers 15 residues. Germline CDR1 reads SGDLS; CDR2 reads YYNGEE. Here the CDR3 reads CASSKRLAGRVTQYF. CDR3 DNA sequence: TGTGCCAGCAGCAAGCGACTAGCGGGGAGGGTGACCCAGTACTTC.

This rearrangement joins TRBV11-2 to TRBJ2-7; 8 positions agree with TRBD2. CDR1 is SGHAT and CDR2 is FQNNGV in the germline V gene. This CDR3 is 15 amino acids long. V lost 7 bases, J lost 3 bases, and 11 bases stayed unmatched. The DNA for the CDR3 is TGTGCCAGCACCGCAGAGAAAGCGGGGGACTACGAGCAGTACTTC. The encoded protein is CASTAEKAGDYEQYF. The whole variable domain, filled in from reference TRBV11-2 and TRBJ2-7, reads EAGVAQSPRYKIIEKRQSVAFWCNPISGHATLYWYQQILGQGPKLLIQFQNNGVVDDSQLPKDRFSAERLKGVDSTLKIQPAKLEDSAVYLCASTAEKAGDYEQYFGPGTRLTVT.

This clone occurred once. This chain joins TRBV7-2 and TRBJ2-1, with 12 bases lining up with TRBD2. CDR1 is SGHTA and CDR2 is FQGNSA in the germline V gene. Trimming cost V 0 bases and J 8 bases; bases outside gene matches: 8. This CDR3 has 17 residues. CDR3 nucleotides: TGTGCCAGCAGCTTAGCCCAGACTAGCGGGAGTTGGGATGAGCAGTTCTTC. Its translation is CASSLAQTSGSWDEQFF.

The chain is built from TRBV15 and TRBJ2-7, with 8 bases that match TRBD1. The junction had 11 bases not matched to a gene; V was cut back by 2 bases and J by 2 bases. From germline, CDR1 is LNHNV and CDR2 YYDKDF (reference sequence). The length of the CDR3 is 17 residues. As DNA, the CDR3 is TGTGCCACCAGCAGATTGTTAGGCGGACAGGGCCCCTACGAGCAGTACTTC. Residues: CATSRLLGGQGPYEQYF.

This chain uses TRBV7-9 with TRBJ1-5; unclear D gene. The germline gives CDR1 SEHNR, CDR2 FQNEAQ (reference sequence). The V end was cut by 0 bases, the J end by 4 bases, with 10 bases between. This CDR3 is built from 15 residues. CDR3 sequence: CASSLASSPNQPQHF. CDR3 sequence (DNA): TGTGCCAGCAGCTTAGCTTCCAGTCCGAATCAGCCCCAGCATTTT.

The gene calls are TRBV28 and TRBJ2-5; D uncertain. Germline V gives CDR1 MDHEN, CDR2 SYDVKM. The CDR3 runs 18 residues. V was shortened by 8 bases and J by 5 bases, with 30 bases between the two germline ends. For the CDR3, the DNA is TGTGCCAGCCGCTCCGCAGGACGGCGGATCTTTCTGGTCGAGACCCAGTACTTC. Its protein is CASRSAGRRIFLVETQYF.

This chain connects TRBV30 to TRBJ1-2, with 7 positions matching TRBD1. The CDR3 loop spans 13 amino acids. The V segment lost 8 bases and the J segment 4 bases; nucleotides outside the gene matches: 10. CDR1 and CDR2 from the germline V gene are GTSNPN and SVGIG (reference sequence). The CDR3 here is CAGGRQGPYGYTF. The CDR3 region has the DNA TGTGCCGGGGGGCGACAGGGCCCCTATGGCTACACCTTC. The entire variable domain, with the rest obtained from reference TRBV30 and TRBJ1-2, is as follows: SQTIHQWPATLVQPVGSPLSLECTVEGTSNPNLYWYRQAAGRGLQLLFYSVGIGQISSEVPQNLSASRPQDRQFILSSKKLLLSDSGFYLCAGGRQGPYGYTFGSGTRLTVV.

The chain joins TRBV7-2 to TRBJ1-3; D gene unclear. The V gene lost 4 bases and the J gene lost 4 bases, with 8 bases spanning the gap. CDR1 SGHTA and CDR2 FQGNSA come from the germline V gene. The CDR3 totals 13 residues. The CDR3 nucleotides read TGTGCCAGCAGCTCCCATTCGGGAAACACCATATATTTT. Its translation: CASSSHSGNTIYF.

This rearrangement joins TRBV11-3 to TRBJ2-3; D gene unclear. Trimming took 2 bases from V and 2 from J, leaving 8 bases between them. There are 14 residues in the CDR3. Looked up from germline, CDR1 is SGHNT and CDR2 is YENEEA. CDR3 sequence reads: CASSLRSFTDTQYF. In nucleotides, the CDR3 is TGTGCCAGCAGCTTAAGGTCGTTCACAGATACGCAGTATTTT.

The genes are TRBV28 and TRBJ2-5; weak D call: TRBD2 (6 bases). There are 15 residues in the CDR3. Germline CDR1 is MDHEN and CDR2 is SYDVKM. Trimming took 6 bases from V and 4 from J, leaving 18 bases between them. This chain's CDR3 is CASRRRETRGETQYF. The CDR3 DNA follows: TGTGCCAGCAGGAGGCGGGAAACACGGGGAGAGACCCAGTACTTC.

This clone was observed once. This chain joins TRBV7-2 and TRBJ2-1; D not resolved. Germline CDR1 is SGHTA and CDR2 is FQGNSA. The CDR3 is made up of 13 amino acids. V shed 1 base and J shed 9 bases, with 10 bases lying between them. This CDR3 reads CASSLELAFEQFF. As DNA, the CDR3 is TGTGCCAGCAGCTTAGAGTTAGCTTTTGAGCAGTTCTTC.

This clone is a singleton in its sample. The gene calls are TRBV25-1 and TRBJ2-5, with TRBD2 as a possible D gene (7 bases). CDR1 and CDR2 from the germline V gene are MGHDK and SYGVNS. The CDR3 has 15 amino acids. The V end lost 5 bases, the J end lost 1 base, and 14 bases lay between the germline ends. CDR3 nucleotide sequence: TGTGCCAGCAGTCCAGATAGGGGGGGCCAAGAGACCCAGTACTTC. It yields the protein CASSPDRGGQETQYF.

The rearrangement uses TRBV5-1 and TRBJ1-2, with TRBD1 matching over 7 bases. This CDR3 has 13 amino acids. V was clipped by 4 bases and J by 2 bases; unmatched bases: 2. Germline assignment: CDR1 SGHRS and CDR2 YFSETQ. The CDR3 DNA reads TGCGCCAGCAGCATACAGGGGAACTATGGCTACACCTTC. Its translation: CASSIQGNYGYTF.

The V call is TRBV18, the J call TRBJ1-5; D call uncertain. The CDR3 length is 13 residues. V dropped 2 bases and J dropped 5 bases, with 7 bases sitting between them. In germline, CDR1 is KGHSH, CDR2 LQKENI. For the CDR3, the DNA is TGTGCCAGCTCACCAGGGCCTTATCAGCCCCAGCATTTT. This codes for CASSPGPYQPQHF.

The genes are TRBV2 and TRBJ1-2; D is ambiguous. CDR3 length: 13 amino acids. V was pared by 7 bases and J by 4 bases, with 13 bases between. From germline, CDR1 is SNHLY and CDR2 FYNNEI. Here the CDR3 DNA reads TGTGCCAGCAAAGGCAGTCTCACCTATGGCTACACCTTC. Protein product: CASKGSLTYGYTF.

The V call is TRBV7-9, the J call TRBJ1-1; D possibly corresponds to TRBD1 (6 bases). The V gene lost 5 bases and the J gene lost 5 bases, with 18 bases spanning the gap. This CDR3 is built from 15 residues. CDR1 is SEHNR and CDR2 is FQNEAQ in the germline V gene (reference sequence). CDR3 loop: CASSRQTGARTEAFF. The DNA of the CDR3 is TGTGCCAGCAGCCGACAGACGGGGGCGCGTACTGAAGCTTTCTTT.

This rearrangement joins TRBV7-2 to TRBJ2-2; D gene uncertain. There are 15 residues in the CDR3. Between the trimmed V and J ends, which lost 7 bases and 6 bases, there was a span of 18 bases. The germline V gene has CDR1 SGHTA and CDR2 FQGNSA. CDR3 sequence (DNA): TGTGCCAGCACTCATGCCGGGCCCATGGCCGGGGAGCTGTTTTTT. Amino acid sequence: CASTHAGPMAGELFF.